One and the same sample provided the 5 T cell receptor beta chains below, sequenced in a study of beta chain features in type 1 diabetes. Reverse transcribing all isolated RNA meant expressed TCRB transcripts were sequenced. TCRdb's copy holds only in-frame clones and misses some; the assay was immunoSEQ multiplex PCR. The sample shows approximately 150,000 clones, 8.5% to 12% of them seen only once. The sample taken for sequencing was naive CD4+ T cells from blood. These receptors all come from a man younger than 35 in good health.

The V gene is TRBV18, the J gene TRBJ1-4; D call uncertain. Per the germline V gene, CDR1 is KGHSH and CDR2 is LQKENI. Deletions cut 5 bases from V and 5 bases from J, with 12 bases between. The CDR3 has 14 amino acids. CDR3 in DNA: TGTGCCAGCTCATCATGGCGGAGAAATGAAAAACTGTTTTTT. Protein: CASSSWRRNEKLFF.

J is TRBJ1-2 and V is TRBV2, with D possibly TRBD1 on 5 matching bases. This CDR3 has 14 amino acids. V lost 4 bases and J 8 bases, leaving 17 bases between the germline ends. The V gene's germline CDR1 is SNHLY and CDR2 FYNNEI. CDR3 amino acids: CASSVDSPRRGYTF. The CDR3 region has the DNA TGTGCCAGCAGTGTCGACAGCCCGCGGAGAGGCTACACCTTC.

This sequence joins TRBV5-1 and TRBJ2-7; D not resolved. Per germline, CDR1 SGHRS and CDR2 YFSETQ. The CDR3 extends over 16 amino acids. The germline V and J ends were trimmed by 3 bases and 0 bases, with 16 bases remaining between them. The CDR3 sequence: CASSSLKTLSSYEQYF. The DNA for the CDR3 is TGCGCCAGCAGCTCCTTAAAGACATTAAGCTCCTACGAGCAGTACTTC. The full variable domain, rest sourced from reference TRBV5-1 and TRBJ2-7, is KAGVTQTPRYLIKTRGQQVTLSCSPISGHRSVSWYQQTPGQGLQFLFEYFSETQRNKGNFPGRFSGRQFSNSRSEMNVSTLELGDSALYLCASSSLKTLSSYEQYFGPGTRLTVT.

This chain joins TRBV30 and TRBJ2-2; 12 bases map to TRBD2. Germline CDR1 is GTSNPN and CDR2 is SVGIG (reference sequence). The V gene end was trimmed by 7 bases and the J gene end by 5 bases; junction bases not matched to a gene: 8. CDR3 length equals 15 residues. CDR3 nucleotide sequence: TGTGCCTCAAGCGGGCTAGCGGGGGGGACCGGGGAGCTGTTTTTT. Translated: CASSGLAGGTGELFF.

The CDR3 spells CASSLVVVANEQFF. The CDR3 coding sequence is TGCGCCAGCAGCTTGGTCGTAGTAGCCAATGAGCAGTTCTTC. V usage is TRBV5-1 and J usage is TRBJ2-1; D is unclear. CDR1 is SGHRS, CDR2 YFSETQ, per germline. CDR3 size: 14 residues. V was cut by 0 bases and J by 6 bases, with 10 bases left in between.